This T cell receptor (beta chain) was captured by sequencing in a study of CD8 T cells in ankylosing spondylitis. General study findings and limits: Earlier authors reported some of these motif variants in reactive arthritis synovial fluid and blood.

TCRdb reanalysed the 5' RACE reads using MiXCR and keeps one entry per CDR3 protein. This repertoire shows thousands of distinct CDR3 sequences, more than 8% found once; its top ten account for roughly 23%. Germline V gene sequence: CDR1 SGDLS, CDR2 YYNGEE. The CDR3 runs 15 residues. Trimming took off 3 bases at V and 8 bases at J, with 18 bases between the two ends. A few counts support this clonotype. As yet, its antigen is unknown. The sample comprised blood, either unsorted or a sorted T cell fraction (not recorded which). This clonotype was obtained from a male donor with ankylosing spondylitis or in good health (not recorded which). The chain couples TRBV9 to TRBJ2-1; D possibly corresponds to TRBD2 (5 bases). Here the CDR3 DNA reads TGTGCCAGCAGCGCCCCGGACGGCGGGCTAGATGAGCAGTTCTTC. This codes for CASSAPDGGLDEQFF. Full variable domain (outside the CDR3, taken from reference TRBV9 and TRBJ2-1): DSGVTQTPKHLITATGQRVTLRCSPRSGDLSVYWYQQSLDQGLQFLIQYYNGEERAKGNILERFSAQQFPDLHSELNLSSLELGDSALYFCASSAPDGGLDEQFFGPGTRLTVL.